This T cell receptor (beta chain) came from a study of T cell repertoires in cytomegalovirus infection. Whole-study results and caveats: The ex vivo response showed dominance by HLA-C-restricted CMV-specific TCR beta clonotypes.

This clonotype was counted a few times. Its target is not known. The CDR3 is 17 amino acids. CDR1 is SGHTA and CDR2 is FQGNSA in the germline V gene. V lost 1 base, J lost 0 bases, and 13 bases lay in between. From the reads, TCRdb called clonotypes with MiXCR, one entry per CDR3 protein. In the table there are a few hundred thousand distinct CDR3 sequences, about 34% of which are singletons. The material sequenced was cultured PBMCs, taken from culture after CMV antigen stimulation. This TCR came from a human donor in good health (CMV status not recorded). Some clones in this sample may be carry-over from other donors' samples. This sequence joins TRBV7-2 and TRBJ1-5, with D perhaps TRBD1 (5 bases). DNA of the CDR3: TGTGCCAGCAGCTTAGAGCCAGGGCCCGATAGCAATCAGCCCCAGCATTTT. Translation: CASSLEPGPDSNQPQHF. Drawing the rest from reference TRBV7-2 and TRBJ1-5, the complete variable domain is GAGVSQSPSNKVTEKGKDVELRCDPISGHTALYWYRQSLGQGLEFLIYFQGNSAPDKSGLPSDRFSAERTGGSVSTLTIQRTQQEDSAVYLCASSLEPGPDSNQPQHFGDGTRLSIL.